This passage covers 14 T cell receptor beta chains from one sample sequenced in a study of T cell changes during pregnancy in multiple sclerosis. Sequenced by immunoSEQ multiplex PCR; TCRdb stores in-frame clones only, minus some. The sample contains approximately 45,000 clones, about 90% of which appear only once. This sample comprised CD4+ T cells from peripheral blood mononuclear cells, obtained in the second trimester of pregnancy. These receptors came from a female donor in good health, enrolled as a control in a pregnancy study.

CDR3 nucleotides: TGTGCCAGCTCGGCAGATTTGAACACTGAAGCTTTCTTT. Translated, it gives CASSADLNTEAFF. This chain links TRBV18 with TRBJ1-1, with D unresolved. The CDR3 has 13 residues. The ends were cut back, 6 bases at V and 0 bases at J, with 8 bases in the middle. CDR1 is KGHSH and CDR2 is LQKENI in the germline V gene.

This chain uses TRBV4-1 with TRBJ1-1; D is uncertain. CDR1 and CDR2 (germline): MGHRA, YSYEKL. The CDR3 extends over 16 amino acids. Trimming took off 0 bases at V and 6 bases at J, with 17 bases between the two ends. The CDR3 loop reads CASSQDSSPSVAEAFF. Here the CDR3 DNA reads TGCGCCAGCAGCCAAGATAGCTCCCCTTCGGTCGCTGAAGCTTTCTTT.

The chain uses TRBV2 and TRBJ1-5; D might be TRBD1 (5 bases). Trimming left V 7 bases short and J 1 base short, with 8 bases between. CDR3 length: 13 residues. In germline, CDR1 is SNHLY, CDR2 FYNNEI. CDR3: CASNPGSNQPQHF. The CDR3 DNA sequence: TGTGCCAGCAACCCAGGGAGCAATCAGCCCCAGCATTTT.

V is TRBV6-5 and J is TRBJ1-1; tentatively, D is TRBD1 (5 bases). Trimming shortened V by 6 bases and J by 8 bases, and 13 bases separated the two germline ends. The CDR3 extends over 12 amino acids. Germline values: CDR1 MNHEY, CDR2 SVGAGI. The CDR3 region has the DNA TGTGCCAGCAGCTCTGTCCCAGGGGAAGCTTTCTTT. Residues: CASSSVPGEAFF.

The sample holds a few counts of this clone. The chain employs TRBV23-1 and TRBJ1-1; D gene unclear. TRBV23-1 is marked as an open reading frame, function uncertain. The CDR3 extends over 16 amino acids. Trimming stripped 0 bases from V and 1 base from J, with 12 bases between. This CDR3 reads CASSQSEPRWNTEAFF. CDR3 in DNA: TGCGCCAGCAGTCAATCAGAGCCTCGTTGGAACACTGAAGCTTTCTTT.

The chain recombines TRBV7-9 with TRBJ1-2; D is undetermined. The length of the CDR3 is 11 residues. Germline CDR1 and CDR2: SEHNR and FQNEAQ (reference sequence). V shed 3 bases and J shed 5 bases, with 4 bases lying between them. CDR3 sequence (DNA): TGTGCCAGCAGCTTCGAGTATGGCTACACCTTC. This sequence encodes CASSFEYGYTF.

V gene TRBV2 combines with J gene TRBJ1-5, with 7 bases fitting TRBD1. Germline lookup yields CDR1 SNHLY and CDR2 FYNNEI. This CDR3 contains 13 residues. J gave up 7 bases and V 4 bases, and 4 bases lay outside the gene matches. The CDR3, as DNA: TGTGCCAGCAGTGGACAGGGTGAACAGCCCCAGCATTTT. It codes for CASSGQGEQPQHF. The variable domain in full, completed from reference TRBV2 and TRBJ1-5, reads EPEVTQTPSHQVTQMGQEVILRCVPISNHLYFYWYRQILGQKVEFLVSFYNNEISEKSEIFDDQFSVERPDGSNFTLKIRSTKLEDSAMYFCASSGQGEQPQHFGDGTRLSIL.

The V and J genes are TRBV5-1 and TRBJ2-3; the match to TRBD2 covers 7 bases. The CDR3 length is 16 residues. V dropped 0 bases and J dropped 1; count of bases not matched to a gene: 5. Germline V CDR1 and CDR2: SGHRS, YFSETQ. As DNA, the CDR3 is TGCGCCAGCAGCTTGGGCGGGGGAGGTGGCACAGATACGCAGTATTTT. As protein: CASSLGGGGGTDTQYF.

This clone was recorded once. The chain joins TRBV7-2 to TRBJ2-2; D gene uncertain. Trimming removed 4 bases from V and 4 bases from J, with 10 bases in between. Germline V gene sequence: CDR1 SGHTA, CDR2 FQGNSA. This CDR3 contains 14 residues. The CDR3 is CASSSSGPTGELFF. The CDR3 nucleotides read TGTGCCAGCAGCTCAAGTGGCCCCACCGGGGAGCTGTTTTTT.

Here the CDR3 reads CASSRQTQETQYF. Written as DNA, the CDR3 is TGTGCCAGCTCACGACAGACTCAAGAGACCCAGTACTTC. This chain connects TRBV18 to TRBJ2-5; weak D call: TRBD1 (5 bases). The CDR3 runs to 13 residues. V was trimmed by 4 bases and J by 2 bases, leaving 8 bases between them. In germline, CDR1 is KGHSH, CDR2 LQKENI.

The CDR3 reads CASSEQGQGEQYF. CDR3 nucleotides: TGTGCCAGCAGTGAACAAGGACAGGGAGAGCAGTACTTC. The V call is TRBV6-4, the J call TRBJ2-7, with 8 bases identical to TRBD1. With 3 bases clipped from V and 7 bases from J, the junction kept 5 bases outside the gene matches. Germline CDR1 is MRHNA and CDR2 is SNTAGT. CDR3 length: 13 residues.

The chain carries TRBV7-2 and TRBJ2-7; TRBD1 agrees at 7 bases. Trimming cost V 4 bases and J 4 bases; bases outside gene matches: 7. The CDR3 sequence is 14 residues long. Germline V CDR1 and CDR2: SGHTA, FQGNSA. The CDR3 bases are TGTGCCAGCAGCTCGGACAGGAGATTTTACGAGCAGTACTTC. This gives the protein CASSSDRRFYEQYF.

This chain links TRBV5-4 with TRBJ1-2; TRBD1 aligns across 9 bases. From germline, CDR1 is SGHNT and CDR2 YYREEE (reference sequence). Losses at the gene ends were 1 base for V and 2 bases for J; bases not matched to a gene: 3. The CDR3 runs to 15 residues. The CDR3 region is CASSLLGQGNYGYTF. The CDR3 DNA reads as TGTGCCAGCAGCTTGTTGGGACAGGGAAACTATGGCTACACCTTC.

The rearrangement uses TRBV5-6 and TRBJ1-2, with 9 bases fitting TRBD1. The V gene's germline CDR1 is SGHDT and CDR2 YYEEEE. Trimming at V came to 0 bases and at J to 4 bases, leaving 10 bases not matched to a gene. CDR3 length equals 17 residues. The CDR3 DNA sequence: TGTGCCAGCAGCTTGGGCTCTACAGGGGGCGCAAGCTATGGCTACACCTTC. Its protein is CASSLGSTGGASYGYTF.